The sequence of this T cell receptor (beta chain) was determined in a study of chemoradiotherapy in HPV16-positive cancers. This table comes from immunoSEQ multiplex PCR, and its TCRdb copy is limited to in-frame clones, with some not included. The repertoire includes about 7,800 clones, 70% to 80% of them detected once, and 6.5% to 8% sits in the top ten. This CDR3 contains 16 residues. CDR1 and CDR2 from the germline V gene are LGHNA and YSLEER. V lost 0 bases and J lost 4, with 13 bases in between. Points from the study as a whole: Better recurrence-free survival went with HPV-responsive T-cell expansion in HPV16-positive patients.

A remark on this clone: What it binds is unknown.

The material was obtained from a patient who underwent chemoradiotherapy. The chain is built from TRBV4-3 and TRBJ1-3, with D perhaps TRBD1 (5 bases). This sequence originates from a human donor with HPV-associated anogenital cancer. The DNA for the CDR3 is TGCGCCAGCAGCCAAGACGGCAGGGCAGTCGGAAACACCATATATTTT. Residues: CASSQDGRAVGNTIYF.